Below, 12 T cell receptor beta chains from the same sample are listed, as sequenced in a study of T-cell memory formation after mild COVID-19. MiXCR, run by TCRdb on the 5' RACE reads, gives a single entry per CDR3 protein. The data contain roughly 480,000 distinct CDR3 sequences, around 25% of them seen just once; the ten biggest clones take up around 12%. Sequenced sample: PBMCs or a T cell subset sorted from them (not recorded which). Receptors were obtained from an adult woman who had mild COVID-19 (a few samples of this study predate the infection). Cell type and time point are not known.

This clonotype has only a few counts. This rearrangement joins TRBV6-5 to TRBJ2-7; no definite D call. There are 16 residues in the CDR3. Trimming took 0 bases from V and 0 from J, leaving 12 bases between them. Germline loops: CDR1 MNHEY, CDR2 SVGAGI. The CDR3 nucleotides are TGTGCCAGCAGTTACTCAGGCTCCTGGAGCTCCTACGAGCAGTACTTC. Translated: CASSYSGSWSSYEQYF.

The chain links TRBV6-5 to TRBJ2-5; TRBD1 agrees at 7 bases. The CDR3 runs to 15 residues. CDR1 is MNHEY, CDR2 SVGAGI, per germline. V shed 3 bases, J shed 5 bases, and the junction held 9 bases outside the gene matches. The CDR3 spells CASSYSTGSSETQYF. CDR3 sequence (DNA): TGTGCCAGCAGTTATTCGACAGGGTCTAGCGAGACCCAGTACTTC.

This chain links TRBV4-3 with TRBJ1-6, with unresolved D. V lost 0 bases and J lost 9, with 12 bases in between. The V gene's germline CDR1 is LGHNA and CDR2 YSLEER. The CDR3 loop spans 15 amino acids. DNA of the CDR3: TGCGCCAGCAGCCAAGAGGGCTTAATGGCTTCACCCCTCCACTTT. Amino acids: CASSQEGLMASPLHF.

The rearrangement uses TRBV24-1 and TRBJ1-5; D remains unclear. V was shortened by 5 bases and J by 0 bases, with 10 bases between the two germline ends. CDR3 length: 15 residues. Germline V gene data show CDR1 as KGHDR and CDR2 as SFDVKD. Here the CDR3 DNA reads TGTGCCACCAGTGCCGGGGTGGATAGCAATCAGCCCCAGCATTTT. Its translation is CATSAGVDSNQPQHF.

This clonotype was seen a few times. V is TRBV27 and J is TRBJ1-1; 7 nucleotides line up with TRBD1. Germline assignment: CDR1 MNHEY and CDR2 SMNVEV (reference sequence). CDR3 length: 13 residues. Trimming took 8 bases from V and 6 from J; bases not matched to a gene: 9. CDR3 nucleotides: TGTGCCAGCTCCCCTCCGACAGGGTCTGAAGCTTTCTTT. Its protein is CASSPPTGSEAFF.

J is TRBJ1-1 and V is TRBV7-6, with TRBD1 as a possible D gene (5 bases). The germline V gene encodes CDR1 SGHVS and CDR2 FNYEAQ. This CDR3 has 15 residues. V dropped 7 bases and J dropped 0 bases, with 15 bases sitting between them. CDR3 bases: TGTGCCAGCACCCCCAGCGGGGGGTTGAACACTGAAGCTTTCTTT. As protein: CASTPSGGLNTEAFF.

This clonotype occurred a few times. This rearrangement joins TRBV29-1 to TRBJ2-1; maybe TRBD2 (6 bases). Deletions cut 5 bases from V and 7 bases from J, with 12 bases between. Germline loops: CDR1 SQVTM, CDR2 ANQGSEA. This CDR3 region has 12 residues. CDR3 loop: CSVFGRRNEQFF. The CDR3 region has the DNA TGCAGCGTTTTCGGGAGACGGAATGAGCAGTTCTTC.

This clonotype was detected a few times. The chain combines TRBV24-1 with TRBJ2-1; TRBD1 aligns across 7 bases. Trimming at V came to 9 bases and at J to 8 bases, leaving 12 bases not matched to a gene. The CDR3 extends over 14 amino acids. CDR1 and CDR2 (germline): KGHDR, SFDVKD. The CDR3 region is CATSSGGEVYEQFF. CDR3 bases: TGTGCCACCTCCTCAGGGGGAGAGGTCTATGAGCAGTTCTTC.

This clonotype was counted ten times or more. The J gene is TRBJ2-3, the V gene TRBV7-7; no reliable D call. The CDR3 is 14 residues long. V was pared by 2 bases and J by 1 base, with 7 bases between. Germline V gives CDR1 SSHAT, CDR2 FNYEAQ (reference sequence). CDR3 residues: CASSLSPGTDTQYF. Written as DNA, the CDR3 is TGTGCCAGCAGCTTATCGCCTGGCACAGATACGCAGTATTTT. The whole variable domain, filled in from reference TRBV7-7 and TRBJ2-3, reads GAGVSQSPRYKVTKRGQDVTLRCDPISSHATLYWYQQALGQGPEFLTYFNYEAQPDKSGLPSDRFSAERPEGSISTLTIQRTEQRDSAMYRCASSLSPGTDTQYFGPGTRLTVL.

The chain employs TRBV12-3 or TRBV12-4 and TRBJ2-2, with 11 bases lining up with TRBD2. V was pared by 6 bases and J by 4 bases, with 10 bases of the junction left unmatched. The CDR3 extends over 17 amino acids. The CDR3: CASRKLAGGMGTGELFF. The CDR3 DNA reads as TGTGCCAGCAGGAAATTAGCGGGAGGGATGGGCACCGGGGAGCTGTTTTTT.

This sequence joins TRBV9 and TRBJ2-1; TRBD2 might be the D (7 bases). The CDR3 runs 15 residues. Germline V CDR1 and CDR2: SGDLS, YYNGEE. With 2 bases removed from V and 4 bases from J, the gap between germline ends came to 13 bases. CDR3 residues: CASSVLGGGYNEQFF. CDR3 DNA sequence: TGTGCCAGCAGCGTTCTAGGGGGGGGTTACAATGAGCAGTTCTTC.

This rearrangement joins TRBV20-1 to TRBJ2-7; D may match TRBD1 or TRBD2 (5 bases each). CDR1 DFQATT and CDR2 SNEGSKA come from the germline V gene (reference sequence). Trimming pared 4 bases from V and 2 bases from J, leaving 18 bases between. This CDR3 is 15 amino acids long. The CDR3 sequence: CSATRDEGLTYEQYF. The CDR3, as DNA: TGCAGTGCTACGCGAGACGAGGGGCTGACCTACGAGCAGTACTTC.